The clone carrying this T cell receptor (beta chain) was detected ten times or more. Its antigen is undetermined. These data belong to a study of prognosis after radiotherapy for stage I lung cancer. Study information: It was considered that all non-small cell lung cancer patients were medically inoperable. Study findings and constraints: Tumor-specific status of the expanded TCR clones was not determined in the analysis. There was a fall in unique TCR clone counts after stereotactic body radiation therapy, median around 9,500 versus 6,500. Following stereotactic body radiation therapy, patients who went on to develop distant metastases had lower Shannon entropy.

Germline CDR1 is MNHNS and CDR2 is SASEGT. V lost 7 bases and J lost 1; bases outside the gene matches: 0. The CDR3 totals 12 residues. Genomic DNA yielded TCR beta CDR3, amplified by two-round multiplex PCR. First-round PCR, the initial amplification, used primers specific to each TRBV and TRBJ gene. Using its own MiXCR run on the multiplex PCR reads, TCRdb lists one record per CDR3 protein. The repertoire has over 45,000 distinct CDR3 sequences, approximately 25% of them found once; the top ten carry roughly 7.5%. This receptor was taken from a donor of 50 years or more with non-small cell lung cancer. The source material was PBMCs, sampled before or after stereotactic body radiation therapy (not recorded which). The chain couples TRBV6-1 to TRBJ2-5; 7 bases agree with TRBD1. CDR3 DNA: TGTGCCAGCAACAGGGGCCAAGAGACCCAGTACTTC. This translates into CASNRGQETQYF.